Listed below are T cell receptor beta chains from one sample, sequenced in a study of OX40 agonist ivuxolimab in advanced cancers. Repertoires were generated with immunoSEQ multiplex PCR, while TCRdb's copy carries only in-frame clones and drops some. The table includes 50,000 to 65,000 clones, 85% to 90% detected once. The specimen was CD4+ or CD8+ T cells sorted from blood, collected in a trial of the OX40 agonist ivuxolimab. Receptor source: an adult with an advanced solid tumor such as melanoma, head and neck, liver or kidney cancer. CDR3s leave out the opening cysteine and the closing phenylalanine or tryptophan. Size tells how often a clone was seen (once, few, many) or the class of an expanded clone, and some rows leave it out.

v_call: TRBV28
clone_size: NA
cdr3_aa: ASSISGLGTYNEQF

v_call: TRBV5-1
clone_size: once
cdr3_aa: ASSLSGMNTEAF

v_call: TRBV2
clone_size: NA
cdr3_aa: ASSYRGGYGYT

v_call: TRBV5-4
clone_size: NA
cdr3_aa: ASSYRTSLEQY

v_call: TRBV4-1
clone_size: NA
cdr3_aa: ASSQVGDSTTDTQY

v_call: TRBV2
clone_size: NA
cdr3_aa: ASVGAYEQY

v_call: TRBV29-1
clone_size: NA
cdr3_aa: SVGQGWGVTEAF

v_call: TRBV10-2
clone_size: NA
cdr3_aa: ASSWDYYEQY

v_call: TRBV4-1
clone_size: few
cdr3_aa: ASSQEGGAGFSSYEQY

v_call: TRBV10-1
clone_size: NA
cdr3_aa: ASSATRRLYEQY

v_call: TRBV23-1
clone_size: NA
cdr3_aa: ASSRPPIPSYEQY

v_call: TRBV7-6
clone_size: NA
cdr3_aa: ASSLGGVGETQY

v_call: TRBV6-1
clone_size: NA
cdr3_aa: ASSESGRSGEQY

v_call: TRBV7-9
clone_size: NA
cdr3_aa: ASSFSNEQF

v_call: TRBV7-6
clone_size: NA
cdr3_aa: ASRSGGLNTEAF

v_call: TRBV7-9
clone_size: few
cdr3_aa: ASSQGNMDYEQY

v_call: TRBV2
clone_size: few
cdr3_aa: ASSEGIMNTEAF

v_call: TRBV30
clone_size: NA
cdr3_aa: AWREGTGGNIQY

v_call: TRBV6-5
clone_size: NA
cdr3_aa: ASTWLGSIGETQY

v_call: TRBV19
clone_size: NA
cdr3_aa: ASSMWTGENTGELF

v_call: TRBV5-1
clone_size: NA
cdr3_aa: ASSPDRLHPYEQY

v_call: TRBV30
clone_size: NA
cdr3_aa: AWSVLRGDEQY

v_call: TRBV6-1
clone_size: NA
cdr3_aa: ASRRDRGLYNEQF

v_call: TRBV27
clone_size: NA
cdr3_aa: ASSSRTGPQPQH

v_call: TRBV5-5
clone_size: NA
cdr3_aa: ASDPNRGSYGYT

v_call: TRBV4-2
clone_size: NA
cdr3_aa: ASSQPGLDTQY

v_call: TRBV6-5
clone_size: NA
cdr3_aa: ASSHQGGAGELF

v_call: TRBV6-6
clone_size: NA
cdr3_aa: ASSDGGTAYEQY